This T cell receptor beta chain was captured in a study of cytomegalovirus exposure and HLA in healthy donors. Study details: One earlier analysis, a look at 150 million to 200 million T cells, found about 110 million unique TCR beta sequences.

Primers for the PCR totalled 60 Vbeta and 13 Jbeta. Data came from immunoSEQ multiplex PCR; TCRdb stores just in-frame clones and leaves some out. The top ten hold around 2% of the sample, which has hundreds of thousands of clones, about 79% seen once. The sample was PBMCs. The clonotype originates from a man between 18 and 29 years old in good health and CMV-seronegative.

The CDR3 nucleotides are TGTGCCAGCAGTGACAGGGGGCGCCTAGAGACTGAAGCTTTCTTT. This encodes CASSDRGRLETEAFF. The chain carries TRBV2 and TRBJ1-1, with 8 bases aligning to TRBD1. From germline, CDR1 is SNHLY and CDR2 FYNNEI. J was trimmed by 5 bases and V by 3 bases; bases with no gene match: 8. This CDR3 comprises 15 residues.